This entry features one T cell receptor beta chain sequence. What it recognizes is unknown. The CDR3 extends over 18 amino acids. The germline gives CDR1 MDHEN, CDR2 SYDVKM. After removal of 5 bases from V and 0 bases from J, the junction contained 8 bases not matched to a gene. The source of the sample is a study of blood T cells in healthy people across ages. Russia was home to the donors, healthy Caucasian individuals aged roughly 6 to 90. Using a J-beta primer mix together with a sample-barcoded 5' primer, a second PCR was run for roughly 7 to 12 cycles. Each CDR3 protein is one row after TCRdb ran MiXCR on the 5' RACE reads. The sample has 790,000 or so distinct CDR3 sequences, roughly three fifths seen once; the top ten hold around a quarter. Overall study results and limits: Age brought a roughly linear fall in TCR beta diversity measured per million T cells. Relative to aged donors, long-lived donors carried more naive CD4+ cells and displayed higher diversity. Naive T cell percentage showed a strong correlation with the diversity of TCR beta.

The receptor was isolated from a man in his forties in good health. This sequence joins TRBV28 and TRBJ2-6, with TRBD1 identical over 9 bases. Source material: blood. Written as DNA, the CDR3 is TGTGCCAGCAGTAGTCAGACAGGGGGTGGCTCTGGGGCCAACGTCCTGACTTTC. Translated: CASSSQTGGGSGANVLTF.